This T cell receptor (beta chain) was found in a study of tumor-infiltrating lymphocytes in localized non-small cell lung cancer. The method was immunoSEQ multiplex PCR; TCRdb's version includes in-frame clones alone and lacks a portion of them. The sample yields some 13,000 clones, 70% to 75% seen once. The length of the CDR3 is 14 residues. V lost 6 bases, J lost 0 bases, and 12 bases lay in between. Germline V gives CDR1 MNHEY, CDR2 SVGAGI. To note about this clone: The target antigen is unknown.

Overall study findings and caveats: Each assay used a separate piece of the same tissue.

Input material: uninvolved lung tissue not adjacent to the tumor. The genes are TRBV6-5 and TRBJ2-7; D possibly uses TRBD1 or TRBD2 (6 bases each). The clonotype originates from a human donor with non-small cell lung cancer. The CDR3 region is CASRLGGSSYEQYF. The CDR3 DNA is TGTGCCAGCAGGCTAGGGGGGAGCTCCTACGAGCAGTACTTC.